Listed below are T cell receptor beta chains from one sample, sequenced in a study of cytomegalovirus exposure and HLA in healthy donors. Data came from immunoSEQ multiplex PCR; TCRdb stores just in-frame clones and leaves some out. The sample holds tens of thousands of clones, around four fifths seen once. The specimen was PBMCs. The receptors were gathered from a woman younger than 30 in good health and CMV-seropositive. Both conserved end residues are part of each CDR3. The D gene is left open where the match is weak. Clone size is stated in some rows and not others, as once, few, many or a class when expanded.

clone size: -; V gene: TRBV2; D gene: -; J gene: TRBJ1-1; CDR3 protein: CASNEGARTEAFF; CDR3 DNA: TGTGCCAGCAACGAGGGCGCACGGACTGAAGCTTTCTTT
clone size: -; V gene: TRBV6-6; D gene: -; J gene: TRBJ1-2; CDR3 protein: CASSYLGPDGGYTF; CDR3 DNA: TGTGCCAGCAGTTACCTGGGGCCGGATGGTGGCTACACCTTC
clone size: few; V gene: TRBV15; D gene: -; J gene: TRBJ2-1; CDR3 protein: CATTPRDEDEQFF; CDR3 DNA: TGTGCCACCACGCCAAGAGACGAGGATGAGCAGTTCTTC
clone size: once; V gene: TRBV5-6; D gene: TRBD2; J gene: TRBJ2-5; CDR3 protein: CASSSPVGKLGGSETQYF; CDR3 DNA: TGTGCCAGCAGCTCGCCTGTGGGAAAGCTGGGGGGGAGCGAGACCCAGTACTTC
clone size: -; V gene: TRBV2; D gene: TRBD1; J gene: TRBJ1-5; CDR3 protein: CASSDRDSNQPQHF; CDR3 DNA: TGTGCCAGCAGCGACAGGGATAGCAATCAGCCCCAGCATTTT
clone size: few; V gene: TRBV4-1; D gene: TRBD1; J gene: TRBJ1-2; CDR3 protein: CASSQGVRQGVANYGYTF; CDR3 DNA: TGCGCCAGCAGCCAAGGGGTCCGACAGGGGGTGGCTAACTATGGCTACACCTTC
clone size: -; V gene: TRBV29-1; D gene: TRBD1; J gene: TRBJ1-4; CDR3 protein: CSVESGSGTGGGKLFF; CDR3 DNA: TGCAGCGTTGAAAGTGGGTCCGGGACAGGGGGTGGAAAACTGTTTTTT
clone size: -; V gene: TRBV5-6; D gene: TRBD1; J gene: TRBJ2-2; CDR3 protein: CASSFDRGLTGELFF; CDR3 DNA: TGTGCCAGCAGCTTCGACAGGGGGCTCACCGGGGAGCTGTTTTTT
clone size: few; V gene: TRBV11-2; D gene: -; J gene: TRBJ1-1; CDR3 protein: CASSLRSYGNRVAEAFF; CDR3 DNA: TGTGCCAGCAGCTTAAGATCCTACGGGAATCGTGTCGCTGAAGCTTTCTTT
clone size: few; V gene: TRBV14; D gene: -; J gene: TRBJ1-1; CDR3 protein: CASSQEGGWTEAFF; CDR3 DNA: TGTGCCAGCAGCCAAGAGGGGGGGTGGACTGAAGCTTTCTTT
clone size: -; V gene: TRBV28; D gene: -; J gene: TRBJ1-4; CDR3 protein: CASSYQGTNEKLFF; CDR3 DNA: TGTGCCAGCAGTTACCAGGGGACTAATGAAAAACTGTTTTTT
clone size: -; V gene: TRBV6-5; D gene: TRBD1; J gene: TRBJ1-1; CDR3 protein: CASLGQANTEAFF; CDR3 DNA: TGTGCCAGCTTAGGACAGGCGAACACTGAAGCTTTCTTT
clone size: -; V gene: TRBV6-6; D gene: -; J gene: TRBJ1-2; CDR3 protein: CASSYSTARSGYTF; CDR3 DNA: TGTGCCAGCAGTTACTCGACGGCGAGGTCGGGCTACACCTTC
clone size: -; V gene: TRBV7-9; D gene: TRBD1; J gene: TRBJ2-5; CDR3 protein: CASSNRGQETQYF; CDR3 DNA: TGTGCCAGCAGCAACAGGGGGCAAGAGACCCAGTACTTC
clone size: -; V gene: TRBV6-5; D gene: -; J gene: TRBJ1-2; CDR3 protein: CASSYTGVANYGYTF; CDR3 DNA: TGTGCCAGCAGTTACACAGGAGTAGCTAACTATGGCTACACCTTC
clone size: few; V gene: TRBV29-1; D gene: -; J gene: TRBJ1-1; CDR3 protein: CSAGDAEAFF; CDR3 DNA: TGCAGCGCAGGGGACGCTGAAGCTTTCTTT
clone size: -; V gene: TRBV5-1; D gene: TRBD1; J gene: TRBJ1-3; CDR3 protein: CATRQGSTGNTIYF; CDR3 DNA: TGCGCCACACGACAGGGGTCGACTGGAAACACCATATATTTT
clone size: -; V gene: TRBV19; D gene: -; J gene: TRBJ2-3; CDR3 protein: CASSRGSRFTDTQYF; CDR3 DNA: TGTGCCAGTAGTCGAGGTTCTCGGTTCACAGATACGCAGTATTTT
clone size: -; V gene: TRBV5-4; D gene: TRBD1; J gene: TRBJ2-5; CDR3 protein: CASGRLQTQGAGETQYF; CDR3 DNA: TGTGCCAGTGGCCGATTGCAAACACAGGGGGCGGGAGAGACCCAGTACTTC
clone size: -; V gene: TRBV2; D gene: TRBD1; J gene: TRBJ2-7; CDR3 protein: CASRKQGNEQYF; CDR3 DNA: TGTGCCAGCAGAAAACAGGGGAACGAGCAGTACTTC
clone size: -; V gene: TRBV11-2; D gene: TRBD1; J gene: TRBJ1-4; CDR3 protein: CASSKQTGVEKLFF; CDR3 DNA: TGTGCCAGCAGCAAACAGACAGGGGTCGAAAAACTGTTTTTT
clone size: -; V gene: TRBV6-1; D gene: -; J gene: TRBJ1-3; CDR3 protein: CASSPGGGAGNTIYF; CDR3 DNA: TGTGCCAGCTCGCCCGGTGGGGGGGCTGGAAACACCATATATTTT
clone size: -; V gene: TRBV5-3; D gene: -; J gene: TRBJ1-1; CDR3 protein: CARSLPEWGDTEAFF; CDR3 DNA: TGTGCCAGAAGCTTGCCGGAATGGGGGGACACTGAAGCTTTCTTT
clone size: once; V gene: TRBV7-9; D gene: TRBD2; J gene: TRBJ2-7; CDR3 protein: CASSKSGTSGSTYEQYF; CDR3 DNA: TGTGCCAGCAGCAAATCCGGGACTAGCGGTTCTACCTACGAGCAGTACTTC